This paragraph reports one TCR beta chain. Its specific antigen is unknown. No much larger clonotype is one base removed from it; base qualities were not supplied. The sample's time point, from its label and the paper: baseline before first vaccination. The vaccinee samples were drawn from two UK trials, COV001 and COV002, one of which was a single-blind randomized controlled phase 2/3 trial testing AZD1222 (ChAdOx1 nCoV-19) in healthy adults. Trial participant PBMC samples were collected at day 0 and day 28 after the second dose for TCRbeta chain sequencing. The CDR3 regions of human TCRbeta chains were analyzed by immunosequencing. For the original study's pipeline: Repertoire TCRs were matched against a reference library of SARS-CoV-2-specific TCRs generated with the MIRA antigen-specificity platform. Breadth was defined as the fraction of unique TCRs that were SARS-CoV-2-associated, and depth was defined as the fraction of total T cells that were SARS-CoV-2-associated. Using the MIRA data, every spike-specific TCR was mapped to the spike region that the TCR reacted to and assigned to either a CD4 or a CD8 class. Log10-transformed breadth and depth values were compared by one-way ANOVA with Sidak's multiple comparisons tests. TCRdb holds this immuneACCESS table with in-frame rearrangements only. Some clones are missing; in checked studies, unresolved V genes explain under half, and the rest has no known cause. Clone size and the V and J calls come from that table; the DNA yielded D and trimming. The sample has 170,000 or so clones on record, 90% of them singletons. The ten largest clones capture approximately 1.4% of the sample.

The sample is drawn from a study of T cell responses to AZD1222 COVID-19 vaccine (dated by TCRdb to about 2021). About the investigation overall: AZD1222 recipients whose second dose came at about 4 weeks and those whose second dose came at about 12 weeks were combined into one group, since spike-specific TCR depth and breadth did not differ between the two schedules. TCR sequencing was performed for about 250 trial participants, of whom approximately 200 were given two doses of AZD1222 and around 25 were given two doses of MenACWY control vaccine. Trial participants were enrolled by age into subgroups of 18-55, 56-69 and 70-plus years, and roughly 150, 30 and 60 TCR-sequenced participants, respectively, were included in these subgroups. The study at large found these results: Participants were mostly white British, with more females than males. The authors suggested clonal diversity may have been underestimated. After two AZD1222 doses, both the breadth and the depth of spike-specific TCRs were significantly higher than at day 0 and than in MenACWY recipients. The 56-69-year group was small, and its depth increase did not reach significance, likely because of low power. Because no day 14 peak-response samples were available, the repertoires could be characterized only after the peak T cell response. The vaccine-associated CD4 TCRs covered the entire spike protein, and the dominant responses fell in regions 160-218 and 743-854. Nearly half of unique spike-specific TCRs reportedly recognized epitopes outside regions mutated in the B.1.351 and B.1.1.7 variants. Conclusions about previously exposed vaccinees are limited, since just five or six AZD1222 recipients were seropositive for SARS-CoV-2 at baseline.

Measured from the cysteine to the phenylalanine, the CDR3 is 15 residues long. The CDR3 DNA has 45 bases and is translated from base 1. Based on the germline V gene, the CDR1 and CDR2 sequences are SGHDN and FVKESK. Compared with germline, V lacks 2 bases and J lacks 3 bases; bases without a gene match: 6. The chain is assembled from TRBV14 and TRBJ1-2, with 7 middle bases fitting TRBD1. Material: peripheral blood, obtained on day 0 of AZD1222 vaccination. This TCR was sampled from an adult in good health. In nucleotide form, the sequence is TGTGCCAGCAGCCAAACTACAGGGGTTTACTATGGCTACACCTTC. Its protein is CASSQTTGVYYGYTF.